Below are 28 T cell receptor beta chains sequenced from a single sample in a study of T cell responses to AZD1222 COVID-19 vaccine. TCRdb's copy holds only in-frame clones and misses some; the assay was immunoSEQ multiplex PCR. The sample includes roughly 70,000 clones, approximately 89% of them seen just once. The sample in question was peripheral blood, obtained 28 days after the second AZD1222 dose. The origin of the receptors is an adult who received the AZD1222 COVID-19 vaccine.

The chain couples TRBV7-9 to TRBJ2-5; D is uncertain. Deletions cut 2 bases from V and 5 bases from J, with 9 bases between. This CDR3 has 13 residues. CDR1 SEHNR and CDR2 FQNEAQ come from the germline V gene (reference sequence). The CDR3 spells CASSLKFDETQYF. The DNA of the CDR3 is TGTGCCAGCAGCTTAAAGTTTGACGAGACCCAGTACTTC.

This rearrangement joins TRBV6-1 to TRBJ2-1; TRBD1 might be the D (5 bases). This CDR3 is 15 amino acids long. Germline assignment: CDR1 MNHNS and CDR2 SASEGT. V lost 2 bases, J lost 5 bases, and 13 bases lay in between. CDR3 amino acids: CASSEFGRVHNEQFF. The CDR3 DNA reads TGTGCCAGCAGTGAATTCGGCAGGGTTCACAATGAGCAGTTCTTC.

V and J are TRBV28 and TRBJ2-1; D gene uncertain. The length of the CDR3 is 12 residues. The V gene lost 7 bases and the J gene lost 7 bases, with 11 bases spanning the gap. The V gene's germline CDR1 is MDHEN and CDR2 SYDVKM. The CDR3 DNA reads as TGTGCCAGCACCTCCTCGCCGAATGAGCAGTTCTTC. This gives the protein CASTSSPNEQFF.

V usage is TRBV19 and J usage is TRBJ2-3; 9 positions match TRBD1. Looked up from germline, CDR1 is LNHDA and CDR2 is SQIVND (reference sequence). V lost 5 bases to trimming and J lost 5 bases; unmatched junction nucleotides: 11. The CDR3 is 16 amino acids. CDR3 in DNA: TGTGCCAGTAGTGATCCCCGGGACAGGGCCGGAGATACGCAGTATTTT. Translating gives CASSDPRDRAGDTQYF. The full variable domain, with the rest looked up from reference TRBV19 and TRBJ2-3, is DGGITQSPKYLFRKEGQNVTLSCEQNLNHDAMYWYRQDPGQGLRLIYYSQIVNDFQKGDIAEGYSVSREKKESFPLTVTSAQKNPTAFYLCASSDPRDRAGDTQYFGPGTRLTVL.

The chain links TRBV5-1 to TRBJ2-7; TRBD1 matches 8 bases. J lost 1 base, V lost 1 base, and 1 base had no gene match. The CDR3 has 14 residues. Per the germline V gene, CDR1 is SGHRS and CDR2 is YFSETQ. In nucleotides, the CDR3 is TGCGCCAGCAGCTTGCGGACAGGGTCCTACGAGCAGTACTTC. It codes for CASSLRTGSYEQYF.

V usage is TRBV29-1 and J usage is TRBJ1-2, with unresolved D. The germline gives CDR1 SQVTM, CDR2 ANQGSEA. The CDR3 covers 13 residues. The V and J ends lost 3 bases and 8 bases respectively, with 16 bases between them. This CDR3 reads CSVDPLPPHGYTF. DNA for the CDR3: TGCAGCGTTGACCCCCTCCCCCCGCACGGCTACACCTTC.

The chain recombines TRBV7-2 with TRBJ2-5; possible D gene TRBD2, 6 bases. V was clipped by 3 bases and J by 5 bases, with 16 bases between them. The CDR3 sequence is 15 residues long. The V gene's germline CDR1 is SGHTA and CDR2 FQGNSA. In nucleotides, the CDR3 is TGTGCCAGCAGCTTGACACTAAACGCGGGGGAGACCCAGTACTTC. Translation gives CASSLTLNAGETQYF.

The J gene is TRBJ2-7, the V gene TRBV10-3; the match to TRBD1 covers 11 bases. Germline V gene lookup returns CDR1 ENHRY and CDR2 SYGVKD. The CDR3 runs to 14 residues. Unmatched junction bases numbered 5, after V lost 6 bases and J lost 4 bases. The CDR3 spells CAISTGTGGYEQYF. CDR3 coding DNA: TGTGCCATCAGCACCGGGACAGGGGGTTACGAGCAGTACTTC.

V gene TRBV27 combines with J gene TRBJ1-1; D remains ambiguous. CDR1 is MNHEY, CDR2 SMNVEV, per germline (reference sequence). V was shortened by 3 bases and J by 5 bases, with 7 bases between the two germline ends. The CDR3 contains 12 residues. The CDR3 DNA sequence: TGTGCCAGCAGTTTTCGAGGGACTGAAGCTTTCTTT. Amino acids: CASSFRGTEAFF.

J is TRBJ1-2 and V is TRBV3-1 (or the pseudogene TRBV3-2); a weak D match, TRBD1 (5 bases). V gave up 0 bases and J gave up 3 bases, with 14 bases separating them. The length of the CDR3 is 16 residues. In germline, CDR1 is LGHDT, CDR2 YNNKEL (reference sequence). For the CDR3, the DNA is TGTGCCAGCAGCCAAGATCCTTCCGGGACCCACTATGGCTACACCTTC. This gives the protein CASSQDPSGTHYGYTF.

The rearrangement links TRBV2 to TRBJ2-3; tentative D call: TRBD2 (7 bases). The length of the CDR3 is 15 residues. V lost 11 bases, J lost 2 bases, and 20 bases lay in between. Germline lookup yields CDR1 SNHLY and CDR2 FYNNEI. CDR3 residues: CARTGVGGATDTQYF. In nucleotides, the CDR3 is TGTGCCCGCACCGGGGTGGGGGGGGCCACAGATACGCAGTATTTT.

The chain combines TRBV2 with TRBJ2-2; possibly TRBD2 for D (5 bases). From germline, CDR1 is SNHLY and CDR2 FYNNEI. This CDR3 spans 18 amino acids. Deletions cut 2 bases from V and 4 bases from J, with 20 bases between. Written as DNA, the CDR3 is TGTGCCAGCAGTGAACCTGAGGCGGGCCTTTCGGGCACCGGGGAGCTGTTTTTT. Translation gives CASSEPEAGLSGTGELFF.

The rearrangement joins TRBV7-2 to TRBJ2-1, with 7 bases fitting TRBD1. CDR1 and CDR2 from the germline V gene are SGHTA and FQGNSA. The CDR3 covers 15 residues. Trimming cost V 1 base and J 4 bases; bases outside gene matches: 4. This CDR3 is CASSLEDRTYNEQFF. The CDR3, as DNA: TGTGCCAGCAGCTTAGAGGACAGGACGTACAATGAGCAGTTCTTC.

The chain links TRBV28 to TRBJ1-5; D is ambiguous. Trimming pared 6 bases from V and 8 bases from J, leaving 17 bases between. This CDR3 has 14 amino acids. CDR1 and CDR2 from the germline V gene are MDHEN and SYDVKM. CDR3 coding DNA: TGTGCCAGCAGGACGGGAGACGGGCCGAAGCCCCAGCATTTT. It encodes CASRTGDGPKPQHF.

This chain uses TRBV28 with TRBJ1-1, with D uncertain. CDR3 size: 12 residues. V gave up 5 bases and J gave up 4 bases, with 8 bases separating them. Per germline, CDR1 MDHEN and CDR2 SYDVKM. The CDR3 DNA reads as TGTGCCAGCAGTCGGGTGATCACTGAAGCTTTCTTT. Residues: CASSRVITEAFF.

J is TRBJ1-1 and V is TRBV2; maybe TRBD1 (6 bases). Germline V lookup: CDR1 SNHLY, CDR2 FYNNEI. Between the trimmed V and J ends, which lost 10 bases and 0 bases, there was a span of 15 bases. CDR3 size: 14 residues. The CDR3 sequence is CATRQELLNTEAFF. In nucleotides, the CDR3 is TGTGCCACCCGACAGGAGCTCCTGAACACTGAAGCTTTCTTT. Supplemented by reference TRBV2 and TRBJ1-1, the full variable domain reads EPEVTQTPSHQVTQMGQEVILRCVPISNHLYFYWYRQILGQKVEFLVSFYNNEISEKSEIFDDQFSVERPDGSNFTLKIRSTKLEDSAMYFCATRQELLNTEAFFGQGTRLTVV.

This clone was observed a few times. The chain employs TRBV7-2 and TRBJ1-1, with 10 nucleotides matching TRBD1. The germline CDR1 and CDR2 sequences are SGHTA and FQGNSA. The CDR3 sequence is 15 residues long. J lost 5 bases, V lost 5 bases, and 8 bases had no gene match. The CDR3 region has the DNA TGTGCCAGCAGCGACGAGGGACAGGGGTTAACTGAAGCTTTCTTT. Residues: CASSDEGQGLTEAFF.

The chain is built from TRBV13 and TRBJ2-7, with D unresolved. CDR1 is PRHDT, CDR2 FYEKMQ, per germline (reference sequence). Trimming removed 4 bases at V and 0 bases at J, with 4 bases between. The CDR3 runs 12 residues. This CDR3 is CASSSYSYEQYF. The CDR3 bases are TGTGCCAGCAGCTCCTACTCCTACGAGCAGTACTTC.

The chain uses TRBV3-1 (or the pseudogene TRBV3-2) and TRBJ2-2; D ambiguous. The CDR3 is 13 amino acids. The ends were cut back, 4 bases at V and 4 bases at J, with 7 bases in the middle. CDR1 is LGHDT, CDR2 YNNKEL, per germline (reference sequence). CDR3 DNA sequence: TGTGCCAGCAGCCTAAAGGGCACCGGGGAGCTGTTTTTT. The encoded protein is CASSLKGTGELFF.

This clone showed up just once. This chain links TRBV6-5 with TRBJ1-3, with D perhaps matching TRBD1 (5 bases). The CDR3 covers 14 residues. Trimming took 6 bases from V and 3 from J, leaving 12 bases between them. CDR1 and CDR2 (germline): MNHEY, SVGAGI. CDR3 residues: CASRPRQSGNTIYF. The CDR3 coding sequence is TGTGCCAGCAGGCCTCGACAGAGTGGAAACACCATATATTTT.

V usage is TRBV5-1 and J usage is TRBJ2-5; D remains unclear. Trimming shortened V by 0 bases and J by 5 bases, and 17 bases separated the two germline ends. Germline V gene lookup returns CDR1 SGHRS and CDR2 YFSETQ. CDR3 length: 16 amino acids. The DNA of the CDR3 is TGCGCCAGCAGCTTGGCGGTCAGCTTTTCACTGGAGACCCAGTACTTC. It codes for CASSLAVSFSLETQYF.

The rearrangement joins TRBV3-1 (or the pseudogene TRBV3-2) to TRBJ1-4; no definite D call. Germline V gives CDR1 LGHDT, CDR2 YNNKEL (reference sequence). CDR3 length equals 15 residues. V lost 2 bases and J 8 bases, leaving 15 bases between the germline ends. CDR3: CASSQHWGSPEKLFF. DNA of the CDR3: TGTGCCAGCAGCCAACACTGGGGATCCCCCGAAAAACTGTTTTTT.

This clone has a handful of counts. This chain links TRBV29-1 with TRBJ2-1, with a possible D match to TRBD1 (5 bases). The CDR3 contains 13 residues. The V end lost 0 bases, the J end lost 3 bases, and 6 bases lay between the germline ends. The germline V gene has CDR1 SQVTM and CDR2 ANQGSEA. CDR3 protein: CSVEDQGYNEQFF. The CDR3 DNA reads as TGCAGCGTTGAAGACCAGGGCTACAATGAGCAGTTCTTC.

The chain joins TRBV7-6 to TRBJ1-3; TRBD1 might be the D (5 bases). Germline values: CDR1 SGHVS, CDR2 FNYEAQ. The CDR3 is 18 residues long. The V end was cut by 4 bases, the J end by 1 base, with 20 bases between. The CDR3 is CASSSRVGGGASGNTIYF. The CDR3 nucleotides are TGTGCCAGCAGCTCCCGAGTGGGGGGAGGGGCTTCTGGAAACACCATATATTTT.

The V call is TRBV14, the J call TRBJ2-3; 9 bases line up with TRBD1. Trimming at V came to 4 bases and at J to 3 bases, leaving 11 bases not matched to a gene. The CDR3 has 17 residues. The germline V gene has CDR1 SGHDN and CDR2 FVKESK. The CDR3 region has the DNA TGTGCCAGCAGCCTAAACACTTGGGACAGGGCAACAGATACGCAGTATTTT. Its translation: CASSLNTWDRATDTQYF.

V gene TRBV30 combines with J gene TRBJ2-5, with D perhaps TRBD1 (6 bases). Trimming cost V 2 bases and J 5 bases, with 18 bases left between them. Looked up from germline, CDR1 is GTSNPN and CDR2 is SVGIG (reference sequence). This CDR3 comprises 15 residues. CDR3 nucleotide sequence: TGTGCCTGGAGTCCAGGACAGAGATTAGGGGAGACCCAGTACTTC. It specifies CAWSPGQRLGETQYF. The variable domain in full, completed from reference TRBV30 and TRBJ2-5, reads SQTIHQWPATLVQPVGSPLSLECTVEGTSNPNLYWYRQAAGRGLQLLFYSVGIGQISSEVPQNLSASRPQDRQFILSSKKLLLSDSGFYLCAWSPGQRLGETQYFGPGTRLLVL.

The chain couples TRBV28 to TRBJ1-1; D is unresolved. The ends were cut back, 3 bases at V and 0 bases at J, with 2 bases in the middle. This CDR3 region has 12 residues. The germline V gene has CDR1 MDHEN and CDR2 SYDVKM. The CDR3 DNA follows: TGTGCCAGCAGTTTTATGAACACTGAAGCTTTCTTT. This codes for CASSFMNTEAFF.

The chain uses TRBV30 and TRBJ1-2; D unclear. From germline, CDR1 is GTSNPN and CDR2 SVGIG (reference sequence). V lost 7 bases and J 7 bases, leaving 13 bases between the germline ends. CDR3 length: 11 residues. This CDR3 reads CALGRVVGYTF. CDR3 in DNA: TGTGCCTTAGGACGGGTGGTTGGCTACACCTTC.